The clone carrying this T cell receptor (beta chain) was seen once. Germline assignment: CDR1 SGHNT and CDR2 YENEEA. The CDR3 is 13 residues long. V lost 4 bases, J lost 10 bases, and 16 bases lay in between. TCRdb's table, derived via immunoSEQ multiplex PCR, lists solely in-frame clones and lacks some. The repertoire holds about 100,000 clones, with roughly 86% as singletons. The data derive from a study of T cell responses to AZD1222 COVID-19 vaccine. The material sequenced was peripheral blood, taken on day 0 of AZD1222 vaccination. The chain recombines TRBV11-3 with TRBJ1-1; TRBD1 is a possible D gene (5 bases). The source of this sequence is an adult in good health. The CDR3 DNA reads as TGTGCCAGCAGCTCGAATCCCGGGACGGGAGCTTTCTTT. This encodes CASSSNPGTGAFF. Full variable domain (outside the CDR3, taken from reference TRBV11-3 and TRBJ1-1): EAGVVQSPRYKIIEKKQPVAFWCNPISGHNTLYWYLQNLGQGPELLIRYENEEAVDDSQLPKDRFSAERLKGVDSTLKIQPAELGDSAVYLCASSSNPGTGAFFGQGTRLTVV.